These 24 T cell receptor beta chains were sequenced from one sample in a study of blood T cell repertoires in COVID-19 (dated by TCRdb to 2019 to 2021). The protocol used for the library was the immunoSEQ multiplex PCR assay. Here the immuneACCESS table is served through TCRdb, limited to in-frame sequences with V and J called. Missing clones are a known gap in these copies; in checked studies unresolved V genes cover under half, and the rest lacks a known reason. Recorded for this sample are 130,000 to 150,000 clones; approximately 92% of them occurred a single time. The ten largest clones capture roughly 3.2% of the sample. Specimen: peripheral blood. All receptors derive from a woman aged 55-70 years with active COVID-19.

The rearrangement joins TRBV2 to TRBJ2-1; D possibly corresponds to TRBD2 (5 bases). Germline CDR1 SNHLY, CDR2 FYNNEI. The CDR3 has 14 amino acids. V lost 6 bases to trimming and J lost 6 bases, with 15 bases between them. The CDR3 DNA sequence: TGTGCCAGCAGCACCGCCCGGGGTCGCAATGAGCAGTTCTTC. Protein product: CASSTARGRNEQFF.

This clone was detected only a few times. The chain carries TRBV6-5 and TRBJ1-2; 11 bases agree with TRBD1. The CDR3 runs 14 residues. J lost 5 bases, V lost 5 bases, and 4 bases had no gene match. Per germline, CDR1 MNHEY and CDR2 SVGAGI. CDR3 sequence: CASSPDRGPYGYTF. The CDR3 DNA reads TGTGCCAGCAGTCCGGACAGGGGGCCATATGGCTACACCTTC.

In its sample, this clone was seen once. V is TRBV28 and J is TRBJ2-5; D may be TRBD2 (6 bases). The CDR3 length is 14 residues. V dropped 5 bases and J dropped 5 bases, with 15 bases sitting between them. The germline V gene has CDR1 MDHEN and CDR2 SYDVKM. CDR3 sequence reads: CASSLRTIKETQYF. The CDR3 nucleotides are TGTGCCAGCAGTCTACGGACTATCAAGGAGACCCAGTACTTC.

This chain uses TRBV18 with TRBJ2-7; weak D call: TRBD2 (6 bases). The CDR3 is 15 residues long. V was pared by 3 bases and J by 2 bases, with 14 bases between. The germline V gene has CDR1 KGHSH and CDR2 LQKENI. This chain's CDR3 is CASSPAGGGAYEQYF. CDR3 DNA sequence: TGTGCCAGCTCACCGGCTGGTGGCGGGGCCTACGAGCAGTACTTC.

This clone has a single count. V is TRBV6-5 and J is TRBJ2-7, with 10 bases fitting TRBD1. Trimming removed 8 bases from V and 4 bases from J; junction bases left unmatched: 5. In germline, CDR1 is MNHEY, CDR2 SVGAGI. CDR3 length: 13 amino acids. The CDR3 region has the DNA TGTGCCAGCGGGACAGGGGATTTTTACGAGCAGTACTTC. It is translated as CASGTGDFYEQYF.

V and J are TRBV5-1 and TRBJ2-2; perhaps TRBD1 as D (6 bases). Trimming took 4 bases from V and 2 from J, leaving 12 bases between them. The germline V gene has CDR1 SGHRS and CDR2 YFSETQ. CDR3 size: 15 residues. The CDR3 here is CASSTWDKNTGELFF. The DNA of the CDR3 is TGCGCCAGCAGCACCTGGGACAAAAACACCGGGGAGCTGTTTTTT.

The V gene is TRBV6-4, the J gene TRBJ2-6; D remains ambiguous. In germline, CDR1 is MRHNA, CDR2 SNTAGT. With 6 bases removed from V and 3 bases from J, the gap between germline ends came to 12 bases. CDR3 length equals 15 residues. The CDR3 DNA reads TGTGCCAGCAGCATGCAGGCCTTTGGGGCCAACGTCCTGACTTTC. Translated, it gives CASSMQAFGANVLTF.

The V call is TRBV18, the J call TRBJ2-6, with 8 nucleotides matching TRBD1. The CDR3 loop spans 15 amino acids. V lost 5 bases to trimming and J lost 4 bases; unmatched junction nucleotides: 4. In germline, CDR1 is KGHSH, CDR2 LQKENI. The CDR3 nucleotides are TGTGCCAGCTCAGTGACAGGGGTCGGGGCCAACGTCCTGACTTTC. This translates into CASSVTGVGANVLTF. Filled out from reference TRBV18 and TRBJ2-6, the complete variable domain reads NAGVMQNPRHLVRRRGQEARLRCSPMKGHSHVYWYRQLPEEGLKFMVYLQKENIIDESGMPKERFSAEFPKEGPSILRIQQVVRGDSAAYFCASSVTGVGANVLTFGAGSRLTVL.

The chain links TRBV20-1 to TRBJ2-7; 13 bases are shared with TRBD2. V shed 3 bases and J 3 bases; nucleotides not matched to a gene: 14. The CDR3 is 18 amino acids. Germline CDR1 is DFQATT and CDR2 is SNEGSKA (reference sequence). The DNA for the CDR3 is TGCAGTGCTAGTTCGGGGACTAGCGGGGCCCCGGGTCTCTACGAGCAGTACTTC. Encoded protein: CSASSGTSGAPGLYEQYF.

This rearrangement joins TRBV19 to TRBJ1-1; the match to TRBD1 covers 8 bases. The germline CDR1 and CDR2 sequences are LNHDA and SQIVND (reference sequence). This CDR3 has 15 amino acids. The V gene end was trimmed by 4 bases and the J gene end by 1 base; junction bases not matched to a gene: 5. CDR3 sequence: CASSTPGQGNTEAFF. CDR3 coding DNA: TGTGCCAGTAGTACCCCCGGACAGGGGAACACTGAAGCTTTCTTT.

V and J are TRBV4-1 and TRBJ2-1; 9 bases line up with TRBD2. Germline-derived CDR1 and CDR2 are MGHRA and YSYEKL. The CDR3 consists of 15 residues. Germline trimming cut 2 bases from V and 8 bases from J; bases unmatched to any gene: 7. The CDR3 coding sequence is TGCGCCAGCAGCCAAATACCGCGGGAGGGCGATGAGCAGTTCTTC. Translation: CASSQIPREGDEQFF.

J is TRBJ2-6 and V is TRBV19; 9 bases match TRBD2. CDR1 and CDR2 (germline): LNHDA, SQIVND (reference sequence). This CDR3 has 17 residues. The V gene end was trimmed by 3 bases and the J gene end by 4 bases; junction bases not matched to a gene: 7. The CDR3, as DNA: TGTGCCAGTAGTATGTCTCTAGCGGGATCAGGGGCCAACGTCCTGACTTTC. Residues: CASSMSLAGSGANVLTF.

The V call is TRBV6-4, the J call TRBJ2-7, with a possible D match to TRBD1 (5 bases). Germline assignment: CDR1 MRHNA and CDR2 SNTAGT. V was cut by 4 bases and J by 2 bases, with 12 bases left in between. The CDR3 has 14 amino acids. The CDR3, as DNA: TGTGCCAGCAGTGGACAGATTCTGACCTACGAGCAGTACTTC. Translated: CASSGQILTYEQYF.

This clone was picked up one time. The DNA of the CDR3 is TGTGCCAGCAGCTTAGGGTGGACAGTCTACGAGCAGTACTTC. Protein sequence: CASSLGWTVYEQYF. The V and J genes are TRBV11-2 and TRBJ2-7, with D tentatively TRBD1 (6 bases). Germline loops: CDR1 SGHAT, CDR2 FQNNGV. The CDR3 length is 14 residues. V shed 1 base and J shed 3 bases, with 10 bases lying between them. The full variable domain, its missing parts supplied by reference TRBV11-2 and TRBJ2-7, is EAGVAQSPRYKIIEKRQSVAFWCNPISGHATLYWYQQILGQGPKLLIQFQNNGVVDDSQLPKDRFSAERLKGVDSTLKIQPAKLEDSAVYLCASSLGWTVYEQYFGPGTRLTVT.

The chain joins TRBV7-9 to TRBJ2-4; TRBD2 might be the D (6 bases). CDR1 is SEHNR and CDR2 is FQNEAQ in the germline V gene (reference sequence). The CDR3 runs to 15 residues. Trimming cost V 1 base and J 9 bases, with 16 bases left between them. CDR3: CASSLGQAMGGIQYF. DNA of the CDR3: TGTGCCAGCAGCTTAGGGCAGGCCATGGGGGGCATTCAGTACTTC.

This chain links TRBV18 with TRBJ1-2, with 9 bases identical to TRBD1. Looked up from germline, CDR1 is KGHSH and CDR2 is LQKENI. V was pared by 3 bases and J by 11 bases, with 10 bases of the junction left unmatched. The CDR3 covers 14 residues. CDR3 DNA sequence: TGTGCCAGCTCACCGGGACAGGGAGGATTGGGATACACCTTC. Its protein is CASSPGQGGLGYTF.

V and J are TRBV11-1 and TRBJ1-2; the match to TRBD1 covers 7 bases. The germline V gene has CDR1 SGHAT and CDR2 FQDESV (reference sequence). V shed 4 bases, J shed 4 bases, and the junction held 3 bases outside the gene matches. The CDR3 runs 13 residues. For the CDR3, the DNA is TGTGCCAGCAGCTCGACAGGGTCCTATGGCTACACCTTC. It translates to CASSSTGSYGYTF.

V and J are TRBV7-6 and TRBJ2-7; 10 bases map to TRBD1. V gave up 5 bases and J gave up 6 bases; unmatched junction bases: 7. The CDR3 runs to 14 residues. Germline values: CDR1 SGHVS, CDR2 FNYEAQ. CDR3 residues: CASSRDRGGGEQYF. Here the CDR3 DNA reads TGTGCCAGCAGCAGGGACAGGGGTGGAGGCGAGCAGTACTTC.

The chain couples TRBV6-4 to TRBJ2-2; 7 nucleotides line up with TRBD2. After removal of 6 bases from V and 3 bases from J, the junction contained 10 bases not matched to a gene. The germline V gene encodes CDR1 MRHNA and CDR2 SNTAGT. CDR3 length: 16 residues. The CDR3 protein is CASSPWAGADTGELFF. CDR3 nucleotides: TGTGCCAGCAGCCCCTGGGCGGGAGCCGACACCGGGGAGCTGTTTTTT.

This clone showed up just once. V is TRBV7-2 and J is TRBJ2-1, with 13 bases fitting TRBD2. Germline values: CDR1 SGHTA, CDR2 FQGNSA. V shed 5 bases, J shed 3 bases, and the junction held 10 bases outside the gene matches. The CDR3 length is 18 residues. The CDR3 DNA sequence: TGTGCCAGCAGCCCATACGGGACTAGCGGGACACGCTACAATGAGCAGTTCTTC. Its protein product is CASSPYGTSGTRYNEQFF.

This clone was counted a few times. This chain links TRBV5-6 with TRBJ1-1; 7 bases agree with TRBD1. The CDR3 runs to 17 residues. The V gene's germline CDR1 is SGHDT and CDR2 YYEEEE. V was clipped by 0 bases and J by 2 bases; unmatched bases: 10. In DNA, the CDR3 is TGTGCCAGCAGCTTGGCCGGCCACAGGGGCAGCAACACTGAAGCTTTCTTT. Its translation: CASSLAGHRGSNTEAFF. Full variable domain (remainder filled in from reference TRBV5-6 and TRBJ1-1): DAGVTQSPTHLIKTRGQQVTLRCSPKSGHDTVSWYQQALGQGPQFIFQYYEEEERQRGNFPDRFSGHQFPNYSSELNVNALLLGDSALYLCASSLAGHRGSNTEAFFGQGTRLTVV.

The chain combines TRBV5-4 with TRBJ2-1, with 12 positions matching TRBD2. CDR1 and CDR2 (germline): SGHNT, YYREEE (reference sequence). This CDR3 contains 17 residues. Trimming at V came to 3 bases and at J to 10 bases, leaving 14 bases not matched to a gene. The CDR3 sequence is CASSSGGLAGGPREQFF. CDR3 in DNA: TGTGCCAGCAGCTCTGGGGGGCTAGCGGGAGGGCCGAGGGAGCAGTTCTTC.

The J gene is TRBJ2-5, the V gene TRBV6-2 or TRBV6-3, with TRBD1 identical over 8 bases. The CDR3 sequence is 16 residues long. CDR1 and CDR2 (germline): MNHEY, SVGEGT. V lost 4 bases, J lost 1 base, and 8 bases stayed unmatched. The chain's CDR3 is CASSSWTGNFQETQYF. CDR3 DNA sequence: TGTGCCAGCAGTTCGTGGACAGGGAACTTCCAAGAGACCCAGTACTTC.

The rearrangement joins TRBV19 to TRBJ2-1, with TRBD2 matching over 13 bases. The V segment lost 1 base and the J segment 3 bases; nucleotides outside the gene matches: 9. Germline lookup yields CDR1 LNHDA and CDR2 SQIVND (reference sequence). The CDR3 is 19 amino acids. The CDR3 sequence: CASSIGVTSGRARYNEQFF. CDR3 bases: TGTGCCAGTAGTATAGGAGTCACTAGCGGGAGGGCACGCTACAATGAGCAGTTCTTC.